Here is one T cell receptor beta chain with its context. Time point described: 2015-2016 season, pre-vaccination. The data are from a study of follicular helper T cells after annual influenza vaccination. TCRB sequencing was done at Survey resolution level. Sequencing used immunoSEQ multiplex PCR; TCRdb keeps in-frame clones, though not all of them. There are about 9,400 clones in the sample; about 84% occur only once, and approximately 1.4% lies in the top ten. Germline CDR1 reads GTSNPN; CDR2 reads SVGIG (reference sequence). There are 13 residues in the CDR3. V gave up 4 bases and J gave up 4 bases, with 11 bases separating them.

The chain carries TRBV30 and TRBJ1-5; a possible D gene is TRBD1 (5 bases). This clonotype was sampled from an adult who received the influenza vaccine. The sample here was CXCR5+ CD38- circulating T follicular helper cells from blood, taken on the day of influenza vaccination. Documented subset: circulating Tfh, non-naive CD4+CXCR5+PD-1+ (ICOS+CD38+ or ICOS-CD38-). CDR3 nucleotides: TGTGCCTGGACGAGGGGTACGAATCAGCCCCAGCATTTT. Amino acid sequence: CAWTRGTNQPQHF.